This TCR beta chain comes out of a study of blood T cell repertoires in COVID-19. At the level of the study: COVID-19 samples from acute and convalescent phases originated in the United States, Italy and Spain.

In the authors' workflow: Researchers report that nucleated cell counts were estimated from reference gene primer amplification. Data came from immunoSEQ multiplex PCR; TCRdb stores just in-frame clones and leaves some out. That table gives V, J and clone size, and the DNA gave D and trimming. The sample lists about 75,000 clones, 90% occurring once. The V gene end was trimmed by 5 bases and the J gene end by 5 bases; junction bases not matched to a gene: 13. Germline loops: CDR1 SGHRS, CDR2 YFSETQ. CDR3 length: 16 amino acids. This clonotype originated in a human donor in a cohort sampled during active COVID-19. The chain uses TRBV5-1 and TRBJ2-3, with TRBD2 identical over 8 bases. Sequencing used peripheral blood. The CDR3 coding sequence is TGCGCCAGCAGGGGGGAGTCGGGAGGGCCGTTAGATACGCAGTATTTT. This codes for CASRGESGGPLDTQYF.